This T cell receptor beta chain is drawn from a study of T-cell reconstitution after alpha-beta-depleted transplantation in children. Unique molecular identifiers were built into the TCRbeta library. One entry per CDR3 protein results from TCRdb running MiXCR on the PCR reads. Here the sample spans around 480,000 distinct CDR3 sequences, approximately 32% being singletons. The table lists this clonotype with a few counts. V was shortened by 7 bases and J by 0 bases, with 6 bases between the two germline ends. The length of the CDR3 is 11 residues. The germline V gene encodes CDR1 SQVTM and CDR2 ANQGSEA.

The sequencing used PBMCs from the stem cell graft donor, collected from the stem cell graft. This receptor was obtained from a human donor who donated a stem cell graft to a child with aplastic anemia. The chain has TRBV29-1 and TRBJ1-1; no firm D call. For the CDR3, the DNA is TGCAGCGGTGAGATGAACACTGAAGCTTTCTTT. This translates into CSGEMNTEAFF.